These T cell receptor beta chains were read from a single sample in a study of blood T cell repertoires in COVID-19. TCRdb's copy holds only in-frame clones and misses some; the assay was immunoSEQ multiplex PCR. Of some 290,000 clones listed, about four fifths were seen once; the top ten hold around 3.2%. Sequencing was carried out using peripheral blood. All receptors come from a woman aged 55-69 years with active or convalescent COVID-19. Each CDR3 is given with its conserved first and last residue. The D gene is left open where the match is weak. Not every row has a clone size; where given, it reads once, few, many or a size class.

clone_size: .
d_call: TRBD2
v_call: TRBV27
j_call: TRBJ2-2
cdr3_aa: CASSPTGLAGEAGELFF
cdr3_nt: TGTGCCAGCAGTCCCACGGGACTAGCGGGGGAGGCCGGGGAGCTGTTTTTT

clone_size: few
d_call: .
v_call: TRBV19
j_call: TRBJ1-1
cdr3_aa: CASIVGGTSRFTEAFF
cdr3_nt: TGTGCCAGTATCGTGGGTGGGACAAGTCGTTTCACTGAAGCTTTCTTT

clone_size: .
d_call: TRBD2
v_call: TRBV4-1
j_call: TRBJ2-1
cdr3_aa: CASSQEGRGAGEQFF
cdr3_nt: TGCGCCAGCAGCCAAGAAGGGCGGGGGGCCGGTGAGCAGTTCTTC

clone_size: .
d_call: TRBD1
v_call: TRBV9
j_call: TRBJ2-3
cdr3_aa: CASSGRRGPTDTQYF
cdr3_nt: TGTGCCAGCAGCGGCCGCAGGGGGCCCACAGATACGCAGTATTTT

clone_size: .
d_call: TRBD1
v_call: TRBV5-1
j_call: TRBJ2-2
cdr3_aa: CASSLGGQTNTGELFF
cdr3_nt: TGCGCCAGCAGCTTGGGGGGACAGACGAACACCGGGGAGCTGTTTTTT

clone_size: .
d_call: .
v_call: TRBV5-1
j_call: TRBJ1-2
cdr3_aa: CASSTTLPGVYGYTF
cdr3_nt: TGCGCCAGCAGCACTACGTTGCCCGGGGTCTATGGCTACACCTTC

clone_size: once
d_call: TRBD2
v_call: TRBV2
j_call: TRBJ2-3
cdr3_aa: CASSPAPISGGHF
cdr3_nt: TGTGCCAGCAGTCCTGCCCCTATTAGCGGGGGGCATTTT

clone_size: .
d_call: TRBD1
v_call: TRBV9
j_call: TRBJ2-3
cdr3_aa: CASSLWTGRDTQYF
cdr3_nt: TGTGCCAGCAGCTTATGGACAGGGCGGGATACGCAGTATTTT

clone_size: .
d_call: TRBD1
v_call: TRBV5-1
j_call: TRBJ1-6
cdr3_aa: CASSPATGGWTGSNSPLHF
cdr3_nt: TGCGCCAGCAGCCCTGCCACTGGGGGCTGGACAGGGAGTAATTCACCCCTCCACTTT

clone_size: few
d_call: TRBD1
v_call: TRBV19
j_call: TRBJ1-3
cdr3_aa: CASSMDRAGNTIYF
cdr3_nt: TGTGCCAGTAGTATGGACAGGGCGGGAAACACCATATATTTT

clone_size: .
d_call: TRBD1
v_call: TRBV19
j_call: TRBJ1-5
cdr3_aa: CASSYRTGGAGNQPQHF
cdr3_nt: TGTGCCAGTAGTTATCGGACAGGGGGCGCTGGGAATCAGCCCCAGCATTTT

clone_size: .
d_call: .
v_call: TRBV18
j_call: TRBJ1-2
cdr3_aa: CASSPGQDHYGYTF
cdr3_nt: TGTGCCAGCTCACCCGGACAAGACCACTATGGCTACACCTTC

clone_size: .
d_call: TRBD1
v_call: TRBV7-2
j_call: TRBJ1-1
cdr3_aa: CASSLVAGGGVNTEAFF
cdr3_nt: TGTGCCAGCAGCTTGGTTGCAGGGGGTGGTGTGAACACTGAAGCTTTCTTT

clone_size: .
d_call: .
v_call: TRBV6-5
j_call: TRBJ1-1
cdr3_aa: CASSYSRGSYTEAFF
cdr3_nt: TGTGCCAGCAGCTACTCCCGGGGTTCTTACACTGAAGCTTTCTTT

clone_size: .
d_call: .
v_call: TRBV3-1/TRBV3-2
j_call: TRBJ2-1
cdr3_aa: CASSQDSGVRDNEQFF
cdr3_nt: TGTGCCAGCAGCCAAGATTCGGGAGTTAGAGACAATGAGCAGTTCTTC

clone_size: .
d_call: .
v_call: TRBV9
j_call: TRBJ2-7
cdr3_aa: CASSVVGITYEQYF
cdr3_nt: TGTGCCAGCAGCGTAGTCGGGATAACCTACGAGCAGTACTTC

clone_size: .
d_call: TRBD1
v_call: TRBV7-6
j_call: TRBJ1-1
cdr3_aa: CASSGGGTANTEAFF
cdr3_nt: TGTGCCAGCAGCGGCGGAGGGACAGCGAACACTGAAGCTTTCTTT

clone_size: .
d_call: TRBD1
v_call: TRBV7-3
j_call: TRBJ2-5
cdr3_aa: CASSLAGTGQETQYF
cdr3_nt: TGTGCCAGCAGCTTAGCCGGGACAGGGCAAGAGACCCAGTACTTC

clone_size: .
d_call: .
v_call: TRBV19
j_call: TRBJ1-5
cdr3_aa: CASSKMGGTGQPQHF
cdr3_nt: TGTGCCAGTAGTAAAATGGGGGGGACGGGACAGCCCCAGCATTTT

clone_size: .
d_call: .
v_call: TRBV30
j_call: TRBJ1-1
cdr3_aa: CAWSVIKNTEAFF
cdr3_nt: TGTGCCTGGAGTGTAATAAAGAACACTGAAGCTTTCTTT

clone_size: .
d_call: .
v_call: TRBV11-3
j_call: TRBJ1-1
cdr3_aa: CASSPGGIRAFF
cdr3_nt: TGTGCCAGCAGCCCGGGGGGGATCCGAGCTTTCTTT

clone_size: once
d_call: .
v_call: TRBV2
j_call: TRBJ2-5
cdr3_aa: CASSWEWETQYF
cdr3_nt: TGTGCCAGCAGTTGGGAGTGGGAGACCCAGTACTTC

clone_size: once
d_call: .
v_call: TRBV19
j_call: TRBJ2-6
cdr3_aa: CASSIPGIPSGANVLTF
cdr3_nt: TGTGCCAGTAGTATTCCGGGAATCCCCTCTGGGGCCAACGTCCTGACTTTC

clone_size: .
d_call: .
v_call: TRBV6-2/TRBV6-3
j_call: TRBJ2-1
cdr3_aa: CASSYIVSVTRRSYNEQFF
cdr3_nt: TGTGCCAGCAGTTACATCGTCTCGGTTACTAGACGCTCCTACAATGAGCAGTTCTTC